Sequencing of this T cell receptor beta chain was carried out in a study of CD4 T cells in lung cancer (dated by TCRdb to between 2017 and 2020). Context from the whole study: The study screened blood T cells of NSCLC patients for responses to candidate mutation-encoded neoepitopes and isolated neoantigen-specific CD4+ T-cell clones and TCRs. Four patients undergoing curative-intent resections for stage I-III non-small cell lung cancer provided the tumor and non-adjacent lung tissue. The patients who underwent resection had lung adenocarcinoma or squamous cell carcinoma, were aged 60 to 69 when blood was donated, and were mostly former smokers. Before blood donation, treatments including platinum chemotherapy had been received by the patients, and nivolumab or pembrolizumab had been received by some of the patients. Deep sequencing of TCRB was used to follow the frequency of neoantigen-specific clonotypes in tumor resections, non-adjacent lung and cultured T-cell products. Overall results and qualifications from the work: Rather than memory responses to the cancer, some blood-derived responses might reflect cross-reactivity or in vitro priming of naive T cells.

About this clone itself: Its recognized antigen is unknown. Per-base qualities were not stored, and no clone one base away is much larger.

The library was made by the immunoSEQ multiplex PCR assay. Qiagen DNeasy or QIAamp micro DNA kits were used to isolate DNA, and the Adaptive Biotechnology human TCRB sequencing kit was used to sequence TCRB. TCRB libraries were sequenced on an Illumina MiSeq. The original methods were these. TCRB sequence data were analyzed using the kit provider's software, and tumor enrichment of clonotype templates was assessed with Fisher's exact test. TCRdb retrieved this table from immuneACCESS and kept in-frame rearrangements only. Not all clones are present; in checked studies, unresolved V genes account for under half, and no reason is known for the remainder. D and trimming were read from the DNA, whereas the V and J calls and clone size are those reported in that table. For this sample there are fewer than 6,000 clones; 70% to 85% appear just once. The top ten hold roughly 15% of the sample. This clonotype originated in a man in his 60s with non-small cell lung cancer. Sequenced material: lung tumor tissue.

The base sequence is TGTGCCAGTAGATCACTCGGGAGTCCGACAGATACGCAGTATTTT. Its protein reads: CASRSLGSPTDTQYF. In this chain, TRBV19 is recombined with TRBJ2-3; tentative D gene TRBD2, with 6 bases matching. The germline ends are 16 bases apart after V is trimmed by 6 bases and J by 3 bases. The CDR3 numbers 15 residues from cysteine through phenylalanine. Only the CDR3 portion is preserved as DNA: 45 bases, with reading frame beginning at the first base. Taken from the germline V gene (reference sequence), the CDR1 and CDR2 loops are LNHDA and SQIVND.